This TCR beta chain was retrieved from a study of regulatory T cells in long-lasting Graves disease. Study-wide results and limits: Only a small sample size was used, which may have cut accuracy.

The CDR3 sequence is 13 residues long. Trimming pared 5 bases from V and 7 bases from J, leaving 11 bases between. Germline V gives CDR1 KGHDR, CDR2 SFDVKD. For TCR beta, libraries came from iRepertoire HTBI primers and Arm-PCR of CDR3 regions. TCRdb itself ran the multiplex PCR reads through MiXCR, one entry per CDR3 protein. Here the sample spans 450,000 to 700,000 distinct CDR3 sequences, roughly 14% being singletons. Time point given: newly diagnosed GD, antithyroid drugs for less than 3 months. RNA extracted from PBMCs served as the sequencing template. This clonotype was recorded at least ten times. The antigen remains undetermined. Separately, the same data were catalogued under a study of T cells in Graves' hyperthyroidism and ophthalmopathy. That publication notes: Patients having uncontrolled infection, another autoimmune disease, pregnancy or lactation were not included. Each diagnosis was grounded in clinical symptoms, serum thyroxine and TRAb, thyroid ultrasound, and orbital computed tomography. HTBI primers were employed in a first-round RT-PCR of the TCR CDR3.

The specimen was peripheral blood mononuclear cells (PBMCs), collected at new diagnosis, from a patient treated with antithyroid drugs. This clonotype was sampled from a man aged 30-40 years with Graves disease. The chain joins TRBV24-1 to TRBJ2-1; D possibly corresponds to TRBD2 (6 bases). The CDR3 DNA is TGTGCCACCAGTGGGGGGGTTGGGAATGAGCAGTTCTTC. Translating gives CATSGGVGNEQFF.